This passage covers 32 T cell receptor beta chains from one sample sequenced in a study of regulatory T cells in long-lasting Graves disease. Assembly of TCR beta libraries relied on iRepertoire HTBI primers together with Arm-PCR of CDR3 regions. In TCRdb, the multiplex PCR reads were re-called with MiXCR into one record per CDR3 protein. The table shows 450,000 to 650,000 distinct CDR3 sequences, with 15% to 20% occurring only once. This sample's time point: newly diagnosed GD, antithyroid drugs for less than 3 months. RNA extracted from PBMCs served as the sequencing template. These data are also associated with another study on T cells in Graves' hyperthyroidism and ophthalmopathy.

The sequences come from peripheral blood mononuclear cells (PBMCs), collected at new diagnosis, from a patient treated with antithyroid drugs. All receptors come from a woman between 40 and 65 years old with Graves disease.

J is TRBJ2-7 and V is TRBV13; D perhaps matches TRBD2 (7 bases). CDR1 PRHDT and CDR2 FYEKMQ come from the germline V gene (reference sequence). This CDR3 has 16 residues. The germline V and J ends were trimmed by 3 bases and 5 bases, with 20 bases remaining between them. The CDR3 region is CASSFYPLGGANEQYF. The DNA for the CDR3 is TGTGCCAGCAGCTTCTACCCCTTGGGGGGGGCGAACGAGCAGTACTTC.

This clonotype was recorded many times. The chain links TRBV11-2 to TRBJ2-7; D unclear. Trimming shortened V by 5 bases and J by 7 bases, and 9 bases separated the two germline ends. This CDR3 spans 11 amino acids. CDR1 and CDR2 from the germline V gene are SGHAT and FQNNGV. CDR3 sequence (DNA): TGTGCCAGCAGCCCCGCCGGGGAGCAGTACTTC. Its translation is CASSPAGEQYF.

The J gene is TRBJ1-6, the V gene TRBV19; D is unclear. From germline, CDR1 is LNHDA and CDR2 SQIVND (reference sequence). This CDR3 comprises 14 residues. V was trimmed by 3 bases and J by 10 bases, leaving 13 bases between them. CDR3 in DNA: TGTGCCAGTAGTATTGGGGTCGCGGACTCACCCCTCCACTTT. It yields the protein CASSIGVADSPLHF.

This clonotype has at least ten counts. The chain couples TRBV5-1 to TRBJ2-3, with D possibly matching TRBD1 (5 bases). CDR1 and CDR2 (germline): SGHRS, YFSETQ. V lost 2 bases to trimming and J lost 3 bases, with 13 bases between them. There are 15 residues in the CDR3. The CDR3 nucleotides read TGCGCCAGCAGCTTTAGGCCAAGACAGACAGATACGCAGTATTTT. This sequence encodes CASSFRPRQTDTQYF.

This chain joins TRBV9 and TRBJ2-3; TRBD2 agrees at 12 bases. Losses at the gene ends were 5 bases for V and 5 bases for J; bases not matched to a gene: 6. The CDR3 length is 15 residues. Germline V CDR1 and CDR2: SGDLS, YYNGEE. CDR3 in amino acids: CASSASGGAVDTQYF. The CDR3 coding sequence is TGTGCCAGCAGTGCTAGCGGGGGGGCCGTAGATACGCAGTATTTT.

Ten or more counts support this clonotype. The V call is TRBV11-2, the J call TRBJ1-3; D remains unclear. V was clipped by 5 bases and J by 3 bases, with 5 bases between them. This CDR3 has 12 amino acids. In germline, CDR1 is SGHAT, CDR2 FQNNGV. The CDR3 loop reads CASSHGGNTIYF. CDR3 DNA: TGTGCCAGCAGCCACGGTGGAAACACCATATATTTT.

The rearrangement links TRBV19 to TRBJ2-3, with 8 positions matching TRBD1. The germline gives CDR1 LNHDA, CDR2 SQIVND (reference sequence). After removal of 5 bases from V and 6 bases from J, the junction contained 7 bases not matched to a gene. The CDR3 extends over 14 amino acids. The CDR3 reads CASSRDRWGDTQYF. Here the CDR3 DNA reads TGTGCCAGTAGTCGGGACAGGTGGGGCGATACGCAGTATTTT. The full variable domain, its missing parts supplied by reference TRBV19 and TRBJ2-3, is DGGITQSPKYLFRKEGQNVTLSCEQNLNHDAMYWYRQDPGQGLRLIYYSQIVNDFQKGDIAEGYSVSREKKESFPLTVTSAQKNPTAFYLCASSRDRWGDTQYFGPGTRLTVL.

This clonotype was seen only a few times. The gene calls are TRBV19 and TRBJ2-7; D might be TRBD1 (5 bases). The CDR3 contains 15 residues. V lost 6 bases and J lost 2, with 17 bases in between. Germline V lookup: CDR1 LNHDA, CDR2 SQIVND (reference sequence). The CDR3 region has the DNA TGTGCCAGTAGGGCAGGGTCGTGGGCTACCTACGAGCAGTACTTC. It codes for CASRAGSWATYEQYF. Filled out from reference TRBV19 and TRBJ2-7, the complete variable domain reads DGGITQSPKYLFRKEGQNVTLSCEQNLNHDAMYWYRQDPGQGLRLIYYSQIVNDFQKGDIAEGYSVSREKKESFPLTVTSAQKNPTAFYLCASRAGSWATYEQYFGPGTRLTVT.

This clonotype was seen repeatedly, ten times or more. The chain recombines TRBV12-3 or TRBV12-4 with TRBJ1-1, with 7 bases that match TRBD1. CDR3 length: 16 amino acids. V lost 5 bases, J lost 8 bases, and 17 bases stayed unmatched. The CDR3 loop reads CASSPHRDRARGEAFF. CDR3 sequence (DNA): TGTGCCAGCAGTCCTCACCGTGACAGGGCTCGTGGCGAAGCTTTCTTT.

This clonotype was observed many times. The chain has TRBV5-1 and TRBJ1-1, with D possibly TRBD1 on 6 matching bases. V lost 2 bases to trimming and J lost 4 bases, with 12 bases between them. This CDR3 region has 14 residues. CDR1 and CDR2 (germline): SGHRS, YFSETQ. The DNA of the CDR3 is TGCGCCAGCAGCTTTAGGGGAGGGGGCACTGAAGCTTTCTTT. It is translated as CASSFRGGGTEAFF. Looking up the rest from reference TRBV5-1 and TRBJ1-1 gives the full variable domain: KAGVTQTPRYLIKTRGQQVTLSCSPISGHRSVSWYQQTPGQGLQFLFEYFSETQRNKGNFPGRFSGRQFSNSRSEMNVSTLELGDSALYLCASSFRGGGTEAFFGQGTRLTVV.

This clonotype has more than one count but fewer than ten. DNA for the CDR3: TGTGCCACCATCCTGTCGGGGGGCGACACTGAAGCTTTCTTT. It encodes CATILSGGDTEAFF. V gene TRBV6-1 combines with J gene TRBJ1-1; TRBD1 is a possible D gene (6 bases). V lost 10 bases and J lost 3, with 18 bases in between. The V gene's germline CDR1 is MNHNS and CDR2 SASEGT. The CDR3 is 14 residues long.

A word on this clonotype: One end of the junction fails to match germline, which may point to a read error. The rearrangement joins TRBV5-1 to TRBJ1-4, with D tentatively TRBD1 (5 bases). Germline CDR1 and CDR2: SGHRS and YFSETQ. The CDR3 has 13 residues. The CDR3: CASSLGPPGQLFF. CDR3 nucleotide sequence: TGCGCCAGCAGCCTGGGACCCCCTGGGCAACTGTTCTTT. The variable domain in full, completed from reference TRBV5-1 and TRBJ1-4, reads KAGVTQTPRYLIKTRGQQVTLSCSPISGHRSVSWYQQTPGQGLQFLFEYFSETQRNKGNFPGRFSGRQFSNSRSEMNVSTLELGDSALYLCASSLGPPGQLFFGSGTQLSVL.

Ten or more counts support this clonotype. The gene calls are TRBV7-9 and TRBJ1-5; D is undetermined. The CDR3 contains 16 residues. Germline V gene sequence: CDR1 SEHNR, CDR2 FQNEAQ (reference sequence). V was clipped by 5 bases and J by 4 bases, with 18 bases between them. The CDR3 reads CASSPDVPTPNQPQHF. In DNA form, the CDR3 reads TGTGCCAGCAGCCCCGATGTCCCGACACCGAATCAGCCCCAGCATTTT. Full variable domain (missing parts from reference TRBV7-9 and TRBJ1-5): DTGVSQNPRHKITKRGQNVTFRCDPISEHNRLYWYRQTLGQGPEFLTYFQNEAQLEKSRLLSDRFSAERPKGSFSTLEIQRTEQGDSAMYLCASSPDVPTPNQPQHFGDGTRLSIL.

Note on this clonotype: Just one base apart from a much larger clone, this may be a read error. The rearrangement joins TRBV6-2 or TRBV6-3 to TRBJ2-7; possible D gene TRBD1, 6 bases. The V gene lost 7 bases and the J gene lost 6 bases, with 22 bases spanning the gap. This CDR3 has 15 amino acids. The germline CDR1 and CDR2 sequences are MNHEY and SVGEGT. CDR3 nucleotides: TGTGCCAGCACACCTGGGCCGCAGGGGTCCAGCGAGCAGTACTTC. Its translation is CASTPGPQGSSEQYF.

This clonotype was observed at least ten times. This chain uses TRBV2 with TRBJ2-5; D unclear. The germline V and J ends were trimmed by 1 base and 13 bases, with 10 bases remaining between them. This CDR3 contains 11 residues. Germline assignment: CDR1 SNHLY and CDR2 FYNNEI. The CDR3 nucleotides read TGTGCCAGCAGTGAAGAGGCTGCCCGGTACTTC. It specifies CASSEEAARYF.

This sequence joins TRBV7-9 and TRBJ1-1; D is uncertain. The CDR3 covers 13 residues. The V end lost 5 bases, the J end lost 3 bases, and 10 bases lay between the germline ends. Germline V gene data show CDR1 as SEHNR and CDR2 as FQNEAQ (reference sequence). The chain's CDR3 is CASSKTLDTEAFF. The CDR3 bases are TGTGCCAGCAGCAAAACGCTGGACACTGAAGCTTTCTTT.

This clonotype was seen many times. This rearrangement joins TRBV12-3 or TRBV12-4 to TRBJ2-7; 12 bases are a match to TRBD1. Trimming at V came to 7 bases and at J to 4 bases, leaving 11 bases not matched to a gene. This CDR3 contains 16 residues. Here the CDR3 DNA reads TGTGCCAGCATTACTCGGGACAGGGGGCTTCTTTACGAGCAGTACTTC. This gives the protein CASITRDRGLLYEQYF.

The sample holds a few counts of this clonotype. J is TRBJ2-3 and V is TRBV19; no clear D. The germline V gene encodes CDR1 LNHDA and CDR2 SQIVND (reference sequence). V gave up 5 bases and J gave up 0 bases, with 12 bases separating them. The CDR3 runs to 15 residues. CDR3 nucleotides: TGTGCCAGTAGTCCTCAGATAGCCAGCACAGATACGCAGTATTTT. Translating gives CASSPQIASTDTQYF.

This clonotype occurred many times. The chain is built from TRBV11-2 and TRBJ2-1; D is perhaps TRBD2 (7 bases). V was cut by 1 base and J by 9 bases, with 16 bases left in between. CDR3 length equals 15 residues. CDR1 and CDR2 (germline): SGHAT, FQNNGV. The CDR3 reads CASSLVGGGPGEQFF. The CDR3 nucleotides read TGTGCCAGCAGCTTAGTGGGGGGGGGCCCTGGTGAGCAGTTCTTC.

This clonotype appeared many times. As DNA, the CDR3 is TGTGCCAGCAGCTTGAACTCTGTTGGGGTATCGAATGAGCAGTTCTTC. Protein sequence: CASSLNSVGVSNEQFF. This chain links TRBV7-2 with TRBJ2-1; D unclear. V shed 3 bases and J shed 7 bases, with 19 bases lying between them. Germline CDR1 is SGHTA and CDR2 is FQGNSA. The CDR3 length is 16 residues.

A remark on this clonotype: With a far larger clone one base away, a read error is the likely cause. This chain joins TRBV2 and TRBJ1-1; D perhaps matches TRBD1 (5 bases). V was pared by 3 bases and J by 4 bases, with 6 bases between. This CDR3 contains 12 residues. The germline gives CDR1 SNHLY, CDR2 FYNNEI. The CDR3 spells CASSEGRTEAFF. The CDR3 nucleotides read TGTGCCAGCAGTGAGGGGCGCACTGAAGCTTTCTTT.

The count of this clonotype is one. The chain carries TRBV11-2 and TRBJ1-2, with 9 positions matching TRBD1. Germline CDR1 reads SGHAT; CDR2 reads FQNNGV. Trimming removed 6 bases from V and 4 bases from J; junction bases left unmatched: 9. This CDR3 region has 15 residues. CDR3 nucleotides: TGTGCCAGCAGACGCCCGGGACAGGGCCCCTATGGCTACACCTTC. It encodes CASRRPGQGPYGYTF.

CDR3 in DNA: TGTGCCAGTAATTCCCCCGGCAGAGCCTCGAATCAGCCCCAGCATTTT. Its translation: CASNSPGRASNQPQHF. This chain uses TRBV19 with TRBJ1-5, with D unclear. Trimming shortened V by 7 bases and J by 4 bases, and 20 bases separated the two germline ends. Germline V gene data show CDR1 as LNHDA and CDR2 as SQIVND (reference sequence). This CDR3 region has 16 residues.

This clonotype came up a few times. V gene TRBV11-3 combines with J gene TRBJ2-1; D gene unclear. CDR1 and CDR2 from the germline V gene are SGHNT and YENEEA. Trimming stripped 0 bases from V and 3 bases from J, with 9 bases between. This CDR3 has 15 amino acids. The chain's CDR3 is CASSLDRRDYNEQFF. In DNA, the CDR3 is TGTGCCAGCAGCTTAGATAGAAGGGACTACAATGAGCAGTTCTTC.

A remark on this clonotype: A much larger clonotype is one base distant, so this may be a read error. Here the CDR3 reads CASNLTGTLGYEQYF. The CDR3 DNA sequence: TGTGCCAGCAATCTAACCGGGACTTTAGGCTACGAGCAGTACTTC. The chain recombines TRBV6-2 or TRBV6-3 with TRBJ2-7; TRBD2 is a possible D gene (6 bases). Germline V lookup: CDR1 MNHEY, CDR2 SVGEGT. V lost 7 bases and J 3 bases, leaving 19 bases between the germline ends. The CDR3 length is 15 residues.

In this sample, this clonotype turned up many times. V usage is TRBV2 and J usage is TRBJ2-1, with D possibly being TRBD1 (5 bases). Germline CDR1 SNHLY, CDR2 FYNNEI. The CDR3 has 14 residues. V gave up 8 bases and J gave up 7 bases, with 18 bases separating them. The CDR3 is CASGWGVGRNEQFF. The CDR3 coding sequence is TGTGCCAGCGGCTGGGGCGTGGGGCGAAATGAGCAGTTCTTC.

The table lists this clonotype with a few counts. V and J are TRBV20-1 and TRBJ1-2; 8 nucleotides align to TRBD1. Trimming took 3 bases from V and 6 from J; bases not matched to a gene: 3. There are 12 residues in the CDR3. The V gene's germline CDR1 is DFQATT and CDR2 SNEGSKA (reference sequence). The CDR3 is CSASRQGHGYTF. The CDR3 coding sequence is TGCAGTGCTAGCCGACAGGGGCATGGCTACACCTTC.

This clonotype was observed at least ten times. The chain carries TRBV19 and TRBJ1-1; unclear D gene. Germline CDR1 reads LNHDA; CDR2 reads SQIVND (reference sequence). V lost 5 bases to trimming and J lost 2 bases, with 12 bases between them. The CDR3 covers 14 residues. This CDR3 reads CASSPGRYNTEAFF. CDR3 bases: TGTGCCAGTAGTCCCGGACGGTACAACACTGAAGCTTTCTTT.

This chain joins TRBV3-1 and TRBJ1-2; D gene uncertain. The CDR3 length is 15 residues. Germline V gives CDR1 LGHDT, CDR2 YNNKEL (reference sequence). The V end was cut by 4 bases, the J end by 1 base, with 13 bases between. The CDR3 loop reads CASSLSYTDNYGYTF. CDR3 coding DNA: TGTGCCAGCAGCCTCTCCTACACGGATAACTATGGCTACACCTTC.

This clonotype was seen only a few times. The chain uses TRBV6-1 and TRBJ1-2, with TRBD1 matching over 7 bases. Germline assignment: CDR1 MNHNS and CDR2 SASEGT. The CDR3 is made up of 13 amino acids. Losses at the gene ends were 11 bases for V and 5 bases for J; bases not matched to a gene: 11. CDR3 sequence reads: CASEIGTAYGYTF. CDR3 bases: TGTGCCTCAGAAATCGGGACAGCGTATGGCTACACCTTC.

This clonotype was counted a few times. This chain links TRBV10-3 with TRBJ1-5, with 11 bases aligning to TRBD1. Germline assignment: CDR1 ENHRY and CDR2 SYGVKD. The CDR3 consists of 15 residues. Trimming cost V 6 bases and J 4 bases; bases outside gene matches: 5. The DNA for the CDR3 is TGTGCCATCAGAAATGGGACAGGGGGAAATCAGCCCCAGCATTTT. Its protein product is CAIRNGTGGNQPQHF.

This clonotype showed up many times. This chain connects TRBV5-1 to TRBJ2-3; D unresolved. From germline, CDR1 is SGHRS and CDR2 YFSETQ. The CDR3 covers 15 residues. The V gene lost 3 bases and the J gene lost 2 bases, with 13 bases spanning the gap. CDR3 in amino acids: CASSSRSDFTDTQYF. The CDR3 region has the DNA TGCGCCAGCAGCTCCAGGTCGGATTTCACAGATACGCAGTATTTT.